Presented here are 5 T cell receptor beta chains from one specimen sequenced in a study of chemoradiotherapy in HPV16-positive cancers. Assay used: immunoSEQ multiplex PCR; TCRdb lists only in-frame clones, some missing. Of tens of thousands of clones in the sample, around 94% are singletons; the top ten hold around a fifth. Sequences were derived from blood, sampled from a patient who underwent chemoradiotherapy. Every receptor here comes from a human donor with HPV-associated anogenital cancer.

The rearrangement links TRBV18 to TRBJ2-5; 10 nucleotides line up with TRBD1. This CDR3 spans 15 amino acids. Trimming removed 0 bases from V and 5 bases from J; junction bases left unmatched: 3. Germline V gives CDR1 KGHSH, CDR2 LQKENI. The CDR3 sequence is CASSPPTDRGETQYF. The CDR3 region has the DNA TGTGCCAGCTCACCACCGACGGACAGGGGGGAGACCCAGTACTTC. The whole variable domain, filled in from reference TRBV18 and TRBJ2-5, reads NAGVMQNPRHLVRRRGQEARLRCSPMKGHSHVYWYRQLPEEGLKFMVYLQKENIIDESGMPKERFSAEFPKEGPSILRIQQVVRGDSAAYFCASSPPTDRGETQYFGPGTRLLVL.

V and J are TRBV7-9 and TRBJ2-2; D gene unclear. Deletions cut 8 bases from V and 3 bases from J, with 13 bases between. The CDR3 covers 14 residues. The germline gives CDR1 SEHNR, CDR2 FQNEAQ (reference sequence). CDR3 in DNA: TGTGCCAGCCTAAGAGACTCTTACACCGGGGAGCTGTTTTTT. Its translation is CASLRDSYTGELFF. The full variable domain, completed using reference TRBV7-9 and TRBJ2-2, is DTGVSQNPRHKITKRGQNVTFRCDPISEHNRLYWYRQTLGQGPEFLTYFQNEAQLEKSRLLSDRFSAERPKGSFSTLEIQRTEQGDSAMYLCASLRDSYTGELFFGEGSRLTVL.

The chain employs TRBV2 and TRBJ2-2; tentatively, D is TRBD2 (5 bases). The CDR3 spans 14 residues. Trimming shortened V by 4 bases and J by 5 bases, and 11 bases separated the two germline ends. The germline CDR1 and CDR2 sequences are SNHLY and FYNNEI. The CDR3 sequence is CASSGVRGTGELFF. The CDR3 nucleotides are TGTGCCAGCAGTGGGGTTCGGGGTACCGGGGAGCTGTTTTTT.

The chain uses TRBV7-2 and TRBJ1-1, with D hard to call. This CDR3 is built from 14 residues. Trimming removed 5 bases from V and 11 bases from J, with 21 bases in between. CDR1 is SGHTA and CDR2 is FQGNSA in the germline V gene. The CDR3 DNA sequence: TGTGCCAGCAGCCTGCAACCGGGAGCTACGGACGCTTTCTTT. Translated, it gives CASSLQPGATDAFF.

This chain links TRBV11-2 with TRBJ1-1, with TRBD1 matching over 9 bases. CDR3 length: 16 residues. The trim removed 1 base at V and 0 bases at J, leaving 3 bases unmatched. Germline V CDR1 and CDR2: SGHAT, FQNNGV. The CDR3 here is CASSLVGTGMNTEAFF. CDR3 bases: TGTGCCAGCAGCTTAGTGGGGACAGGGATGAACACTGAAGCTTTCTTT.